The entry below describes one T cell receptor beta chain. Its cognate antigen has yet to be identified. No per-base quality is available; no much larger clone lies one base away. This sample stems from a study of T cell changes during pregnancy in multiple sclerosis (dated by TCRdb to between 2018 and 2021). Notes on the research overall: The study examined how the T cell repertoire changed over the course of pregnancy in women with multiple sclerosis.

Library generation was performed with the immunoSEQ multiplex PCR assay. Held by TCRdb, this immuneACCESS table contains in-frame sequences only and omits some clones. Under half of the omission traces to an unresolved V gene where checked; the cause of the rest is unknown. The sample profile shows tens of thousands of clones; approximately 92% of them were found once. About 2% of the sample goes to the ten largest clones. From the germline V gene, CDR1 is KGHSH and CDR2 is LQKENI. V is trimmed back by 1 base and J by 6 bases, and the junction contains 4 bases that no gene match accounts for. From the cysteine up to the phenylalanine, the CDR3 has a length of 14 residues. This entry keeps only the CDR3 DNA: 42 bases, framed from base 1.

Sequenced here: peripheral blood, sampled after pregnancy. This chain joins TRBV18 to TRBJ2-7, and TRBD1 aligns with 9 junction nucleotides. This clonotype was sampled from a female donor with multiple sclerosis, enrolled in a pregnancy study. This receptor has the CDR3 CASSPRDRASEQYF. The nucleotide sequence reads TGTGCCAGCTCACCACGGGACAGGGCCTCCGAGCAGTACTTC.